A selection of T cell receptor beta chains follows, all from one sample in a study of cytomegalovirus exposure and HLA in healthy donors. TCRdb keeps only in-frame clones here, not all; method: immunoSEQ multiplex PCR. The sample lists 100,000 to 150,000 clones, around 73% occurring once. Sequenced material: PBMCs. These receptors all come from a man in his 60s in good health and CMV-seropositive. Both conserved end residues are part of each CDR3. The D gene is left open where the match is weak. Clone size is stated in some rows and not others, as once, few, many or a class when expanded.

v_call	d_call	j_call	clone_size	cdr3_nt	cdr3_aa
TRBV27	.	TRBJ1-2	.	TGTGCCAGCAGTTCGGCAGGGCGGTATTGGGGCTACACCTTC	CASSSAGRYWGYTF
TRBV2	.	TRBJ2-7	.	TGTGCCAGCAGGGCTCTAGCTTTCTCCTACGAGCAGTACTTC	CASRALAFSYEQYF
TRBV2	.	TRBJ1-4	few	TGTGCCAGCAGTGAAGAGGGGGTTGCAGAACTGTTTTTT	CASSEEGVAELFF
TRBV2	TRBD1	TRBJ2-6	.	TGTGCCAGCAGTGCAGACAGGGCTGGGGCCAACGTCCTGACTTTC	CASSADRAGANVLTF
TRBV21-1	.	TRBJ2-7	.	TGTGCCAGCAGCCTCACCTGCAGGGATAGCTCCTACGAGCAGTACTTC	CASSLTCRDSSYEQYF
TRBV10-1	.	TRBJ1-5	few	TGCGCCAGCGGGGGGAGAAATCAGCCCCAGCATTTT	CASGGRNQPQHF
TRBV5-1	.	TRBJ2-3	.	TGCGCCAGCAGCCGTACAGCGGGTGGGTTGACAGATACGCAGTATTTT	CASSRTAGGLTDTQYF
TRBV4-1	.	TRBJ1-5	.	TGCGCCAGCAGCCAGGGAAGGGGGTCTGGCAATCAGCCCCAGCATTTT	CASSQGRGSGNQPQHF
TRBV27	TRBD2	TRBJ2-5	.	TGTGCCAGCAGTTTACTAGCGGGGGGAGAGACCCAGTACTTC	CASSLLAGGETQYF
TRBV6-5	.	TRBJ2-2	few	TGTGCCAGCACAGTCCGTGGCACCGGGGAGCTGTTTTTT	CASTVRGTGELFF